One T cell receptor (beta chain) is described in this entry. The sample belongs to a study of blood T cell repertoires in COVID-19. Study details: Material from acute and convalescent COVID-19 was sourced from the United States, Italy and Spain.

The CDR3 runs to 15 residues. CDR1 LGHNA and CDR2 YNFKEQ come from the germline V gene. V lost 0 bases and J lost 7, with 13 bases in between. Study processing details: Estimation of nucleated cell counts was performed using reference gene primer amplification. The table came from immunoSEQ multiplex PCR; TCRdb's copy has only in-frame clones and leaves some out. V, J and clone size are those of that table, while D and trimming were read from the DNA. Of about 190,000 clones listed, less than 90% are singletons. The rearrangement links TRBV4-2 to TRBJ2-4, with D unclear. The TCR sequence derives from a human donor in a cohort sampled during active COVID-19. The specimen was peripheral blood. The CDR3 reads CASSQDPGVDNIQYF. In nucleotides, the CDR3 is TGTGCCAGCAGCCAAGATCCAGGCGTAGATAACATTCAGTACTTC.